This is a list of T cell receptor beta chains from one sample in a study of identical twins. TCRdb processed the 5' RACE reads anew with MiXCR; each CDR3 protein has one entry. The table lists 200,000 to 300,000 distinct CDR3 sequences, about 13% of them singletons, with about 4% in the top ten. The sample also formed part of further work on yellow fever vaccine responses in identical twins.

The sequencing input was memory (CD45RO+) T cells sorted from blood. The source of these receptors is a woman aged 18-29 years in good health. Both conserved end residues are part of each CDR3. Not every row has a clone size; where given, it reads once, few, many or a size class.

>NA|TRBV20-1
CSARISGTNTEAFF
>NA|TRBV5-1
CASSYGTGGLTGELFF
>few|TRBV15
CATSRGQLAGGGDEQFF
>NA|TRBV20-1
CSAPTGSVRHNSPLHF
>few|TRBV2
CATSEGTVSSYEQYF
>NA|TRBV18
CASSPPNSIAYEQYF
>many|TRBV16
CASSQWVNSYEQYF
>NA|TRBV24-1
CATSDWTRNTGELFF
>NA|TRBV6-1
CASSTDRGFNSPLHF
>many|TRBV20-1
CSARDPGTGYNEQFF
>NA|TRBV7-9
CASSSPTGPGYTF
>NA|TRBV7-8
CASSTSRGMNTEAFF
>many|TRBV29-1
CSVGGQIANTGELFF
>NA|TRBV30
CAWSIPTSGISTDTQYF
>NA|TRBV6-4
CASSDSTGGYNEQFF
>few|TRBV6-1
CASSEYRIYEQYF
>NA|TRBV28
CASSLRGGELFF
>NA|TRBV5-1
CASSLVSGTDTQYF
>NA|TRBV27
CATHRTSGDTQYF
>many|TRBV6-2/TRBV6-3
CASSLTRKTGPGANVLTF
>NA|TRBV7-3
CASTPGDSAGIQYF
>few|TRBV11-2
CASSTTLGQYF
>many|TRBV4-2
CASSADRRGLGTDTQYF
>few|TRBV11-2
CASSLLTTNTDSGNEQFF
>many|TRBV29-1
CSAQTSGGRTDTQYF
>NA|TRBV4-3
CASSQAGAASGEQFF
>many|TRBV6-5
CASSYVRTGGNYGYTF
>NA|TRBV7-2
CASSLAGGRGDTQYF
>NA|TRBV24-1
CATSRVGGRNEQFF
>NA|TRBV7-2
CASSPTGTRGEQFF
>few|TRBV7-9
CASSLALGDTNIQYF
>NA|TRBV12-3/TRBV12-4
CASSLLTQETQYF
>NA|TRBV6-5
CASSFRLAGGYEQYF
>NA|TRBV20-1
CPSGKSTDTQYF
>NA|TRBV27
CASSSLGLTNEQFF
>NA|TRBV27
CASSTRQGTYNEQFF
>NA|TRBV7-6
CASSWTSIDTQYF
>NA|TRBV12-3/TRBV12-4
CASSGGQGQSTDTQYF
>NA|TRBV28
CASRPTLTGGKNYGYTF
>NA|TRBV5-1
CASSLIQGANNEQFF
>NA|TRBV30
CAWRGFETQYF
>few|TRBV5-6
CASSLVAYEQFF
>few|TRBV4-3
CASSQELGGGTYEQYF
>few|TRBV5-6
CASSPTAGGMADTQYF
>many|TRBV6-2/TRBV6-3
CASSRQGIDTQYF
>many|TRBV12-3/TRBV12-4
CASSPSAANYGYTF